The clone carrying this T cell receptor beta chain was recorded a few times. Its antigen is currently unknown. This entry comes from a study of T cell repertoires in cytomegalovirus infection. Overall study context: Researchers turned to recently identified HLA-C-restricted CMV epitopes as well as well-studied HLA-B-restricted ones.

The CDR3 has 12 amino acids. V gave up 7 bases and J gave up 7 bases; unmatched junction bases: 4. Using its own MiXCR run on the reads, TCRdb lists one record per CDR3 protein. Here the sample spans some 900,000 distinct CDR3 sequences, about 30% being singletons. V and J are TRBV12-3 or TRBV12-4 and TRBJ2-1; the match to TRBD1 covers 7 bases. This specimen consisted of cultured CD8+ T cells from PBMCs, obtained from culture after CMV antigen stimulation. The sequence came from a human donor in good health (CMV status not recorded). Some clones in this sample may be carry-over from other donors' samples. CDR3 sequence reads: CASKGGRNEQFF. Written as DNA, the CDR3 is TGTGCCAGCAAAGGGGGCAGGAATGAGCAGTTCTTC.